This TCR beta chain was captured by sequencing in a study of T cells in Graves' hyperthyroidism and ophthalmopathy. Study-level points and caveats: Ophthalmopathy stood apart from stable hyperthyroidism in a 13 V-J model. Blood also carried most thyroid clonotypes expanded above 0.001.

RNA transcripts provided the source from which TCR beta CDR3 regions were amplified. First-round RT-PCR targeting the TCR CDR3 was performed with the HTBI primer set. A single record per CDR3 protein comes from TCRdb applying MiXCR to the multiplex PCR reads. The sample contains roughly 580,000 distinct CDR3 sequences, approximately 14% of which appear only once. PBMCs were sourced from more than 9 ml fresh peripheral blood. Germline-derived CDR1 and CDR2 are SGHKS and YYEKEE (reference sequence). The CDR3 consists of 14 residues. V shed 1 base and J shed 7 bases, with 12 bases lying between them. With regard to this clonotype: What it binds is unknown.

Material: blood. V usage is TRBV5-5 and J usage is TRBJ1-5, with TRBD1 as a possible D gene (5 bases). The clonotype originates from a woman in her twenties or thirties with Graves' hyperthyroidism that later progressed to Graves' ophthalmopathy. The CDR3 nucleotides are TGTGCCAGCAGCTTGTACACAGGTCACCAGCCCCAGCATTTT. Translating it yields CASSLYTGHQPQHF.